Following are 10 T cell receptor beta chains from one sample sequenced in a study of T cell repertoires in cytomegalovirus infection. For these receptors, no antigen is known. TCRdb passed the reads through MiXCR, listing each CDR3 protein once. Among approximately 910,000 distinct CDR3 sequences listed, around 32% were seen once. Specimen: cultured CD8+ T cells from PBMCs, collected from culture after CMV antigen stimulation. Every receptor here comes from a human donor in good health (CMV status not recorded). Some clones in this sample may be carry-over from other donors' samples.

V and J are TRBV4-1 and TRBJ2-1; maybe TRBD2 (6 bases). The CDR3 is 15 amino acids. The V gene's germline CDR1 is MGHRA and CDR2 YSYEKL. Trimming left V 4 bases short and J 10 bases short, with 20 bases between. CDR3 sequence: CASSLQAGSKSEQFF. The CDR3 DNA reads TGCGCCAGCAGCCTTCAGGCGGGGTCAAAGAGCGAGCAGTTCTTC.

The CDR3 nucleotides are TGTGCCAGCAGTGCCAGACTAGCGGACCACCCCTACGAGCAGTACTTC. The encoded protein is CASSARLADHPYEQYF. The chain joins TRBV27 to TRBJ2-7; 9 bases are a match to TRBD2. The germline gives CDR1 MNHEY, CDR2 SMNVEV (reference sequence). J gave up 2 bases and V 5 bases, and 10 bases lay outside the gene matches. CDR3 length: 16 amino acids.

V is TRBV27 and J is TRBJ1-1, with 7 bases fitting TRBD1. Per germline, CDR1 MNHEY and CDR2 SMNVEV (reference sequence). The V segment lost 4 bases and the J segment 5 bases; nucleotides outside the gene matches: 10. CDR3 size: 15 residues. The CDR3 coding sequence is TGTGCCAGCAGTTCCTTAACAGGGGCGTGGACTGAAGCTTTCTTT. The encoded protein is CASSSLTGAWTEAFF.

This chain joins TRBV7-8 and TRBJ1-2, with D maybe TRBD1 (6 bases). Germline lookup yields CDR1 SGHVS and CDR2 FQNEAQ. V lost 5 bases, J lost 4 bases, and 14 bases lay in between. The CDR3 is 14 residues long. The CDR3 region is CASSGGHGPYGYTF. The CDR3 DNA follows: TGTGCCAGCAGCGGGGGACATGGTCCCTATGGCTACACCTTC.

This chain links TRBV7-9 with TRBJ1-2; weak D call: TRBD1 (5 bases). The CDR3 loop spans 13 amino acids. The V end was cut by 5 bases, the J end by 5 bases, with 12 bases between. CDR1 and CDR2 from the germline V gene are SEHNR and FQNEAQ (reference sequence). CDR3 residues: CASSPVGGYGYTF. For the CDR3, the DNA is TGTGCCAGCAGCCCTGTGGGGGGTTATGGCTACACCTTC.

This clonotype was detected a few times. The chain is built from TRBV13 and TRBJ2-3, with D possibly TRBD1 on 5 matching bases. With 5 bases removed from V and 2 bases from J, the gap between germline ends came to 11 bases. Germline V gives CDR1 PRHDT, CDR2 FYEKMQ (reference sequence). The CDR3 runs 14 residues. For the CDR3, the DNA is TGTGCCAGCAGCCCAGCAGGGTTCACAGATACGCAGTATTTT. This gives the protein CASSPAGFTDTQYF.

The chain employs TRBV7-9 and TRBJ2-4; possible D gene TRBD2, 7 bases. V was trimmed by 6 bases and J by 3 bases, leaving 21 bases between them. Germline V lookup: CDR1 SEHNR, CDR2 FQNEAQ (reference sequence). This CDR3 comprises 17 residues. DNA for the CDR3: TGTGCCAGCAGTAGGCAACGGGGGGCTGAGGGCAAAAACATTCAGTACTTC. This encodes CASSRQRGAEGKNIQYF.

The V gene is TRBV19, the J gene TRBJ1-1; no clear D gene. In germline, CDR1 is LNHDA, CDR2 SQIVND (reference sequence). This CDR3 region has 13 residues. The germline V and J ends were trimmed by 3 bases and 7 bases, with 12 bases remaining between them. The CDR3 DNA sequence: TGTGCCAGTAGTATCTCACGGGGTATTGAAGCTTTCTTT. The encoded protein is CASSISRGIEAFF.

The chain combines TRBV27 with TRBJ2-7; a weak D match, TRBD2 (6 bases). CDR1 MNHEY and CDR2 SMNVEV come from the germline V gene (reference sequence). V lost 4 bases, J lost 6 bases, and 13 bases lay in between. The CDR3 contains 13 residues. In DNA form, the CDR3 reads TGTGCCAGCAGTTGGGGAATGGGGGGCGAGCAGTACTTC. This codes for CASSWGMGGEQYF.

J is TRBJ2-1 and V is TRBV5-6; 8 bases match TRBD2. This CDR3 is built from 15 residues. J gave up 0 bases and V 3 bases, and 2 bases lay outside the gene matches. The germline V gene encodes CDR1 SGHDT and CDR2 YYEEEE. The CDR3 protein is CASSWGTSSYNEQFF. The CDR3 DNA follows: TGTGCCAGCAGCTGGGGGACTAGCTCCTACAATGAGCAGTTCTTC.